This TCR beta chain was captured by sequencing in a study of blood T cell repertoires in COVID-19 (TCRdb year 2020). Regarding the study in general: The collaborator samples originated in the United States, Italy and Spain and spanned the acute and convalescent phases of COVID-19. The material from the prospective study consisted of cDNA or gDNA derived from T cells, B-cell-depleted T cells, or PBMCs. Deeply sampled blood TCRbeta repertoires from subjects exposed to, actively infected with, or recovered from COVID-19 were included in the dataset. The repertoires were released in a freely available public database meant as a resource for research on the immune response to SARS-CoV-2. Samples were obtained from the ongoing ImmuneRACE study (first 160 participants) and from roughly 1,300 subjects provided by 6 global collaborators. Sample metadata almost always included a de-identified subject ID, COVID-19 status, age in years and sex. Where available, HLA class I and class II types were taken from metadata supplied by the sample provider and were not determined by assay-based typing. Findings and caveats that apply to the study as a whole: Clinical and demographic metadata were provided uncurated, with the amount varying by source and participant.

TCRbeta CDR3 regions were amplified from genomic DNA using the immunoSEQ Assay, a bias-controlled multiplex PCR. As for the original processing: The number of nucleated cells in each sample was estimated from the amplification of reference gene primers within the assay. To quantify the absolute abundance of each unique TCRbeta CDR3 rearrangement, sequence reads were collapsed and filtered. For each sample, productive Simpson clonality was calculated as the square root of Simpson's diversity index over productive rearrangements. Here the immuneACCESS table is served through TCRdb, limited to in-frame sequences with V and J called. Missing clones are a known gap in these copies; in checked studies unresolved V genes cover under half, and the rest lacks a known reason. That table supplies the V and J calls and clone size; D and trimming were determined from the DNA. The sample contains under 300,000 clones, 82% of them found a single time. 4% to 6% of the sample goes to the ten largest clones.

Turning to this clone: Its target antigen remains unknown. Qualities for individual bases were not recorded, and no much larger clone is one base off.

The CDR3 has 14 amino acids, counting the end cysteine and phenylalanine. The CDR3 DNA has 42 bases and is translated from base 1. CDR1 and CDR2 were assigned from the germline V gene as ENHRY and SYGVKD. V sheds 0 bases and J sheds 4 bases, leaving 7 bases between their ends. Whole blood was collected in K2EDTA tubes by collaborating institutions according to the institutions' own protocols. For TCRbeta analysis, collaborators shipped samples as frozen whole blood, isolated PBMCs, or DNA extracted from either of those sample types. This sequence was found in a woman older than 75 with active or convalescent COVID-19. The rearrangement joined TRBV10-3 to TRBJ1-5; no D gene is confidently identified. Sequenced material: peripheral blood. In nucleotides, the sequence is TGTGCCATCAGTGAGTCTTGGGCAAATCAGCCCCAGCATTTT. This encodes CAISESWANQPQHF.